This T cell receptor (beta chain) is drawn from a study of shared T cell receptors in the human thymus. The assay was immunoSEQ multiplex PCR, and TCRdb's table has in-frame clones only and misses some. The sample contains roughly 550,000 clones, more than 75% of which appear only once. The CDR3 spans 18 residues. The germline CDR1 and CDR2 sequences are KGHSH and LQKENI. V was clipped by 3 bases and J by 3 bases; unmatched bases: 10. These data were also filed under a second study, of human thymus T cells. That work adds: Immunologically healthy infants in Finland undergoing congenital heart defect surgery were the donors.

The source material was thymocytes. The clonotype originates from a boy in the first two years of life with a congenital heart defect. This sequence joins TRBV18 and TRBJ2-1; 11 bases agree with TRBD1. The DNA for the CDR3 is TGTGCCAGCTCACCCCCCGGGACAGGGGGAGACTACTACAATGAGCAGTTCTTC. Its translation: CASSPPGTGGDYYNEQFF. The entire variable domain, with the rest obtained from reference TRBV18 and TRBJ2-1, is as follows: NAGVMQNPRHLVRRRGQEARLRCSPMKGHSHVYWYRQLPEEGLKFMVYLQKENIIDESGMPKERFSAEFPKEGPSILRIQQVVRGDSAAYFCASSPPGTGGDYYNEQFFGPGTRLTVL.